What follows is one TCR beta chain and its context. Its target is not known. This record comes from a study of cytomegalovirus exposure and HLA in healthy donors. General study results and limits: Usually a TCR sequence was rare, but some public TCRs were found in many donors. Specificity of three CMV-associated chains for CMV antigens was verified in vitro. Cytomegalovirus status was reportedly diagnosed by the classifier with high specificity and sensitivity. Associated with cytomegalovirus, according to the listing, were 170 or so TCR beta chains.

The germline gives CDR1 ENHRY, CDR2 SYGVKD. The CDR3 spans 14 residues. Trimming stripped 3 bases from V and 4 bases from J, with 12 bases between. Some clones are missing from TCRdb's copy, which holds only in-frame ones; the method was immunoSEQ multiplex PCR. The data hold tens of thousands of clones, with 85% to 95% observed a single time. The rearrangement joins TRBV10-3 to TRBJ1-1, with a tentative D call TRBD1 (5 bases). The receptor was derived from a woman younger than 35 in good health and CMV-seronegative. The sample was PBMCs. This CDR3 is CAISDAGGITEAFF. The CDR3 bases are TGTGCCATCAGTGATGCCGGGGGGATCACTGAAGCTTTCTTT.